This T cell receptor (beta chain) came from a study of patients and donors after allogeneic stem cell transplantation. TCRdb re-called the RT-PCR reads through MiXCR, storing one row per CDR3 protein. The table has about 960,000 distinct CDR3 sequences, approximately 18% seen once. The germline V gene encodes CDR1 MNHNS and CDR2 SASEGT. Deletions cut 5 bases from V and 1 base from J, with 13 bases between. The CDR3 totals 15 residues. The sequenced sample was blood, either unsorted or a sorted T cell fraction (not recorded which). The V gene is TRBV6-1, the J gene TRBJ2-3; the D gene is possibly TRBD1 (6 bases). The sequence came from a human donor who was either an allogeneic HSCT recipient or a stem cell or donor lymphocyte infusion donor (not recorded which). It is not recorded whose cells these are; they may come from a transplant donor. The CDR3 DNA reads as TGTGCCAGCAGTACTACAGGGAAGCGCACAGATACGCAGTATTTT. Protein sequence: CASSTTGKRTDTQYF.